Presented here are 27 T cell receptor beta chains from one specimen sequenced in a study of graft-versus-host responses after intestinal transplantation. Using immunoSEQ multiplex PCR, the repertoire was profiled, and TCRdb retains in-frame clones only, with some absent. The sample consists of 45,000 to 50,000 clones, around nine tenths of them appearing once. Their antigens are not known. Sample: unstimulated CD4+ T cells sorted from spleen or lymph node cells, taken before transplant. All receptors come from a human donor who was the organ donor for an intestinal transplant.

The rearrangement uses TRBV5-5 and TRBJ1-2; 11 nucleotides line up with TRBD1. This CDR3 spans 13 amino acids. With V trimmed by 4 bases and J by 5 bases, 1 base remained unmatched. Germline assignment: CDR1 SGHKS and CDR2 YYEKEE (reference sequence). In nucleotides, the CDR3 is TGTGCCAGCAGCGGACAGGGGGCTTATGGCTACACCTTC. It codes for CASSGQGAYGYTF.

The chain links TRBV25-1 to TRBJ2-1, with TRBD2 matching 9 bases. V lost 3 bases and J lost 0; bases outside the gene matches: 9. The CDR3 is made up of 18 amino acids. The germline V gene has CDR1 MGHDK and CDR2 SYGVNS. The CDR3 loop reads CASSDPTSGPSSYNEQFF. The CDR3 region has the DNA TGTGCCAGCAGTGACCCGACTAGCGGTCCTAGCTCCTACAATGAGCAGTTCTTC.

The V gene is TRBV4-3, the J gene TRBJ2-7; a possible D gene is TRBD2 (6 bases). Germline loops: CDR1 LGHNA, CDR2 YSLEER. The CDR3 runs to 15 residues. V dropped 0 bases and J dropped 5 bases, with 14 bases sitting between them. CDR3 residues: CASSQEGVGGNEQYF. The CDR3 bases are TGCGCCAGCAGCCAAGAAGGGGTGGGGGGAAACGAGCAGTACTTC.

This rearrangement joins TRBV5-4 to TRBJ2-2, with 10 bases that match TRBD2. The CDR3 covers 16 residues. The V and J ends lost 2 bases and 2 bases, in that order; junction bases with no gene match: 3. Germline values: CDR1 SGHNT, CDR2 YYREEE (reference sequence). The CDR3 bases are TGTGCCAGCAGCTTCGGGACTAGCGCCAACACCGGGGAGCTGTTTTTT. It translates to CASSFGTSANTGELFF.

This clone was seen only once. The chain carries TRBV21-1 and TRBJ1-2; no check of the table's D call, TRBD1, against the DNA was made. TRBV21-1 is deemed a pseudogene. The CDR3 consists of 18 residues. Here the CDR3 DNA reads TGTGCCAGCAGCCTGAGATCACCGGGACAGGGGTTAGGGTATGGCTACACCTTC. Translating gives CASSLRSPGQGLGYGYTF.

This clone turned up a few times. The chain is built from TRBV5-1 and TRBJ2-1; D uncertain. This CDR3 has 18 amino acids. Between the trimmed V and J ends, which lost 4 bases and 0 bases, there was a span of 20 bases. CDR1 and CDR2 (germline): SGHRS, YFSETQ. CDR3 in DNA: TGCGCCAGCAGCGGTTCTGGACCATTAGCCAACTCCTACAATGAGCAGTTCTTC. Its protein product is CASSGSGPLANSYNEQFF.

The chain couples TRBV7-2 to TRBJ2-7, with 7 bases that match TRBD2. In germline, CDR1 is SGHTA, CDR2 FQGNSA. This CDR3 is 14 amino acids long. J was trimmed by 9 bases and V by 0 bases; bases with no gene match: 8. CDR3 DNA: TGTGCCAGCAGCTTAGCGGGGGGGTTAATGGTGCAGTACTTC. Its protein product is CASSLAGGLMVQYF.

The chain couples TRBV6-6 to TRBJ2-7; 9 bases fit TRBD2. V shed 6 bases and J 6 bases; nucleotides not matched to a gene: 9. Germline V lookup: CDR1 MNHNY, CDR2 SVGAGI (reference sequence). The CDR3 totals 14 residues. Here the CDR3 reads CASRLGGRAAEQYF. DNA of the CDR3: TGTGCCAGCAGACTTGGCGGGAGGGCTGCCGAGCAGTACTTC.

This sequence joins TRBV5-4 and TRBJ2-3; 7 bases map to TRBD2. The junction had 13 bases not matched to a gene; V was cut back by 2 bases and J by 4 bases. CDR1 SGHNT and CDR2 YYREEE come from the germline V gene (reference sequence). The CDR3 is 17 amino acids. The CDR3 here is CASSFPGTTRGADTQYF. DNA of the CDR3: TGTGCCAGCAGCTTCCCCGGGACTACACGCGGTGCAGATACGCAGTATTTT.

This chain uses TRBV7-2 with TRBJ1-5; unclear D gene. Deletions cut 1 base from V and 6 bases from J, with 7 bases between. Germline-derived CDR1 and CDR2 are SGHTA and FQGNSA. The CDR3 runs to 13 residues. DNA for the CDR3: TGTGCCAGCAGCTTAGGAGGCGGTCAGCCCCAGCATTTT. As protein: CASSLGGGQPQHF.

This rearrangement joins TRBV6-6 to TRBJ2-3; 8 positions match TRBD2. The CDR3 is made up of 13 amino acids. J gave up 6 bases and V 6 bases, and 5 bases lay outside the gene matches. Germline V gene sequence: CDR1 MNHNY, CDR2 SVGAGI (reference sequence). The CDR3: CASRSGGRDTQYF. The CDR3 coding sequence is TGTGCCAGCAGGAGCGGGGGTAGGGATACGCAGTATTTT.

CDR3 sequence reads: CASSQDLAGASGANVLTF. In nucleotides, the CDR3 is TGCGCCAGCAGCCAAGATCTAGCGGGAGCTTCTGGGGCCAACGTCCTGACTTTC. The rearrangement links TRBV4-3 to TRBJ2-6; TRBD2 aligns across 10 bases. The germline CDR1 and CDR2 sequences are LGHNA and YSLEER. There are 18 residues in the CDR3. V trimming: 0 bases; J trimming: 1 base; junction bases outside the gene matches: 3.

The chain employs TRBV4-1 and TRBJ1-6, with 9 positions matching TRBD1. The CDR3 totals 15 residues. Germline CDR1 is MGHRA and CDR2 is YSYEKL. V lost 6 bases, J lost 6 bases, and 6 bases stayed unmatched. The CDR3 sequence is CASSRGTGSNSPLHF. The DNA of the CDR3 is TGCGCCAGCAGTCGAGGGACAGGGAGTAATTCACCCCTCCACTTT.

The chain couples TRBV19 to TRBJ1-2, with 8 bases fitting TRBD1. The CDR3 has 16 amino acids. Germline loops: CDR1 LNHDA, CDR2 SQIVND (reference sequence). The V gene end was trimmed by 7 bases and the J gene end by 2 bases; junction bases not matched to a gene: 12. CDR3 amino acids: CASTIRKDRENYGYTF. The CDR3 DNA reads TGTGCCAGTACCATTCGAAAGGACAGGGAGAACTATGGCTACACCTTC.

The J gene is TRBJ2-3, the V gene TRBV7-2, with 9 bases aligning to TRBD2. The length of the CDR3 is 13 residues. J gave up 6 bases and V 8 bases, and 6 bases lay outside the gene matches. Germline CDR1 SGHTA, CDR2 FQGNSA. CDR3: CASRIAGADTQYF. Here the CDR3 DNA reads TGTGCCAGCCGAATAGCGGGAGCCGATACGCAGTATTTT.

V usage is TRBV5-1 and J usage is TRBJ1-4; perhaps TRBD1 as D (6 bases). V lost 0 bases to trimming and J lost 8 bases, with 14 bases between them. Germline V gene lookup returns CDR1 SGHRS and CDR2 YFSETQ. This CDR3 contains 15 residues. For the CDR3, the DNA is TGCGCCAGCAGCTTGGTCGGGGGGCGCATGGAAAAACTGTTTTTT. It yields the protein CASSLVGGRMEKLFF. Full variable domain (missing parts from reference TRBV5-1 and TRBJ1-4): KAGVTQTPRYLIKTRGQQVTLSCSPISGHRSVSWYQQTPGQGLQFLFEYFSETQRNKGNFPGRFSGRQFSNSRSEMNVSTLELGDSALYLCASSLVGGRMEKLFFGSGTQLSVL.

The genes are TRBV19 and TRBJ1-1; TRBD1 agrees at 7 bases. The CDR3 is 13 amino acids. The trim removed 6 bases at V and 2 bases at J, leaving 3 bases unmatched. In germline, CDR1 is LNHDA, CDR2 SQIVND (reference sequence). The DNA for the CDR3 is TGTGCCAGTAGAAGACAGGGAAACACTGAAGCTTTCTTT. Its protein product is CASRRQGNTEAFF.

The CDR3 region has the DNA TGTGCCTGGAGTCCCGCTAGCGGGAACTCCTACGAGCAGTACTTC. It is translated as CAWSPASGNSYEQYF. The chain joins TRBV30 to TRBJ2-7; 9 nucleotides match TRBD2. With 2 bases clipped from V and 0 bases from J, the junction kept 5 bases outside the gene matches. Germline V gene sequence: CDR1 GTSNPN, CDR2 SVGIG (reference sequence). This CDR3 has 15 residues.

In this sample, this clone turned up once. This chain connects TRBV5-6 to TRBJ2-1; 8 positions agree with TRBD2. CDR3 length equals 18 residues. Germline V gives CDR1 SGHDT, CDR2 YYEEEE. Trimming at V came to 0 bases and at J to 0 bases, leaving 8 bases not matched to a gene. The chain's CDR3 is CASSLAASGRSSYNEQFF. CDR3 nucleotides: TGTGCCAGCAGCTTGGCGGCTAGCGGGCGGAGCTCCTACAATGAGCAGTTCTTC. Together with reference TRBV5-6 and TRBJ2-1, the CDR3 gives the full variable domain: DAGVTQSPTHLIKTRGQQVTLRCSPKSGHDTVSWYQQALGQGPQFIFQYYEEEERQRGNFPDRFSGHQFPNYSSELNVNALLLGDSALYLCASSLAASGRSSYNEQFFGPGTRLTVL.

The V call is TRBV4-2, the J call TRBJ2-7; 11 nucleotides match TRBD2. V lost 3 bases and J lost 2; bases outside the gene matches: 0. Germline V gene data show CDR1 as LGHNA and CDR2 as YNFKEQ. The CDR3 spans 14 residues. CDR3 DNA: TGTGCCAGCAGCCAGACTAGCGGGACCTACGAGCAGTACTTC. Its protein product is CASSQTSGTYEQYF.

This clone is a singleton in its sample. The chain joins TRBV11-2 to TRBJ2-5, with D perhaps matching TRBD2 (5 bases). The germline CDR1 and CDR2 sequences are SGHAT and FQNNGV. This CDR3 is built from 14 residues. V was pared by 3 bases and J by 4 bases, with 12 bases between. CDR3 coding DNA: TGTGCCAGCAGCTTTACTAGAGGTGGAGAGACCCAGTACTTC. Amino acids: CASSFTRGGETQYF. The variable domain in full, with the rest retrieved from reference TRBV11-2 and TRBJ2-5, is EAGVAQSPRYKIIEKRQSVAFWCNPISGHATLYWYQQILGQGPKLLIQFQNNGVVDDSQLPKDRFSAERLKGVDSTLKIQPAKLEDSAVYLCASSFTRGGETQYFGPGTRLLVL.

The rearrangement joins TRBV7-9 to TRBJ2-7; 12 positions agree with TRBD2. After removal of 5 bases from V and 2 bases from J, the junction contained 4 bases not matched to a gene. Looked up from germline, CDR1 is SEHNR and CDR2 is FQNEAQ (reference sequence). CDR3 size: 15 residues. CDR3 coding DNA: TGTGCCAGCAGCCGGGGACTAGCGGGTACCTACGAGCAGTACTTC. Its protein is CASSRGLAGTYEQYF.

The chain recombines TRBV29-1 with TRBJ2-7, with D tentatively TRBD1 or TRBD2 (5 bases each). Germline-derived CDR1 and CDR2 are SQVTM and ANQGSEA. The CDR3 runs 14 residues. V lost 7 bases and J 1 base, leaving 17 bases between the germline ends. The CDR3 reads CSGFGGPPSYEQYF. As DNA, the CDR3 is TGCAGCGGATTTGGGGGACCACCGTCCTACGAGCAGTACTTC.

This clone has only a few counts. The rearrangement links TRBV21-1 to TRBJ2-7; the D call of TRBD1 is as the table states it, not checked on the DNA. TRBV21-1 is tagged as a pseudogene. The CDR3 has 14 amino acids. CDR3: CASSKIGDRHEQYF. CDR3 DNA sequence: TGTGCCAGCAGCAAAATAGGGGACAGACACGAGCAGTACTTC.

V is TRBV7-3 and J is TRBJ2-2, with D unresolved. The CDR3 totals 14 residues. Trimming shortened V by 8 bases and J by 4 bases, and 14 bases separated the two germline ends. Germline loops: CDR1 SGHTA, CDR2 FQGTGA. The CDR3 DNA sequence: TGTGCCAGCGGAGTCGGCGGCGGCACCGGGGAGCTGTTTTTT. Translated, it gives CASGVGGGTGELFF.

The V call is TRBV5-1, the J call TRBJ2-7; a weak D match, TRBD1 (6 bases). The germline CDR1 and CDR2 sequences are SGHRS and YFSETQ. With 5 bases removed from V and 7 bases from J, the gap between germline ends came to 10 bases. The CDR3 is made up of 11 amino acids. The CDR3 loop is CASRGHQEQYF. CDR3 DNA sequence: TGCGCCAGCAGGGGACACCAGGAGCAGTACTTC.

This clone has just one count. The chain carries TRBV28 and TRBJ1-2; 11 nucleotides match TRBD1. Germline trimming cut 4 bases from V and 1 base from J; bases unmatched to any gene: 5. This CDR3 comprises 16 residues. Germline loops: CDR1 MDHEN, CDR2 SYDVKM. The CDR3 nucleotides are TGTGCCAGCAGTTCCGGGGACAGGGGGATTAACTATGGCTACACCTTC. Its protein is CASSSGDRGINYGYTF.